This T cell receptor (beta chain) was sequenced for a study of shared clonotypes between healthy human individuals. The donor cohort consisted entirely of Caucasian adults residing in Nashville, Tennessee. From CD4+ cells came CD45RA+ naive and CD45RA-negative memory subsets. V lost 7 bases to trimming and J lost 4 bases, with 13 bases between them. Germline V gene data show CDR1 as SEHNR and CDR2 as FQNEAQ (reference sequence). The CDR3 has 13 residues. Libraries were prepared by immunoSEQ multiplex PCR; TCRdb keeps only in-frame clonotypes and omits some of them. The repertoire holds around 1.5 million clones, with 98% as singletons.

The J gene is TRBJ1-1, the V gene TRBV7-9; D gene ambiguous. This clonotype was obtained from a man aged 25 to 40 in good health. The sequencing input was naive CD4+ T cells sorted from blood. The subset denotes: CD45RA+ positively selected. CDR3 DNA sequence: TGTGCCAGCACCCTCGCGGGAGGCACTGAAGCTTTCTTT. This codes for CASTLAGGTEAFF.